The following is a T cell receptor (beta chain) sequence with its context. The antigen is undetermined. The sample comes from a study of cytomegalovirus exposure and HLA in healthy donors. Across the whole study: Of over 300 genotyped donors, around 76% clustered with self-reported Caucasian donors. Study findings and constraints: It has been reported that TCR beta sequences accurately predicted the HLA-A and HLA-B alleles of most subjects.

Amplification used 60 Vbeta primers and 13 Jbeta primers. Using immunoSEQ multiplex PCR, the repertoire was profiled, and TCRdb retains in-frame clones only, with some absent. The sample carries some 110,000 clones, roughly 81% recorded once. Trimming removed 6 bases from V and 3 bases from J; junction bases left unmatched: 13. The germline V gene encodes CDR1 LNHDA and CDR2 SQIVND (reference sequence). The CDR3 covers 16 residues. The chain links TRBV19 to TRBJ1-1; 7 positions match TRBD1. This TCR derives from a woman between 25 and 40 years old in good health and CMV-seronegative. Sequences were obtained from PBMCs. The CDR3 sequence is CASSPLLQGWDTEAFF. The DNA for the CDR3 is TGTGCCAGTAGCCCACTCCTACAGGGGTGGGACACTGAAGCTTTCTTT.